The clone carrying this T cell receptor (beta chain) was counted many times. Its antigen is not identified. These data originate in a study of human T cells and chemical hapten exposure. In the study overall: Variability of per-sample TCR yields stemmed mainly from small differences in pooled library volume. General study findings and limits: Expanded TCRs made up significantly more big CDR3 similarity clusters than controls did.

The CDR3 covers 13 residues. V shed 5 bases and J shed 1 base, with 8 bases lying between them. One entry per CDR3 protein results from TCRdb running MiXCR on the RACE reads. The repertoire includes 300,000 to 450,000 distinct CDR3 sequences, roughly 5% of them detected once, and approximately 2.1% sits in the top ten. Time point here: patch test 1, 2 weeks after DPC sensitization. Treatment of the sample: therapeutic diphenylcyclopropenone sensitization with weekly scalp DPC. The genes are TRBV12-3 or TRBV12-4 and TRBJ1-1, with D maybe TRBD1 (5 bases). Material: whole blood, obtained in connection with sensitization to the hapten diphenylcyclopropenone (DPC). This TCR was sampled from a woman aged 50 to 60 with alopecia areata. Some clones in this sample may be carry-over from other donors' samples. In DNA, the CDR3 is TGTGCCAGCAGTCGGGACGAGAACACTGAAGCTTTCTTT. Translated, it gives CASSRDENTEAFF.